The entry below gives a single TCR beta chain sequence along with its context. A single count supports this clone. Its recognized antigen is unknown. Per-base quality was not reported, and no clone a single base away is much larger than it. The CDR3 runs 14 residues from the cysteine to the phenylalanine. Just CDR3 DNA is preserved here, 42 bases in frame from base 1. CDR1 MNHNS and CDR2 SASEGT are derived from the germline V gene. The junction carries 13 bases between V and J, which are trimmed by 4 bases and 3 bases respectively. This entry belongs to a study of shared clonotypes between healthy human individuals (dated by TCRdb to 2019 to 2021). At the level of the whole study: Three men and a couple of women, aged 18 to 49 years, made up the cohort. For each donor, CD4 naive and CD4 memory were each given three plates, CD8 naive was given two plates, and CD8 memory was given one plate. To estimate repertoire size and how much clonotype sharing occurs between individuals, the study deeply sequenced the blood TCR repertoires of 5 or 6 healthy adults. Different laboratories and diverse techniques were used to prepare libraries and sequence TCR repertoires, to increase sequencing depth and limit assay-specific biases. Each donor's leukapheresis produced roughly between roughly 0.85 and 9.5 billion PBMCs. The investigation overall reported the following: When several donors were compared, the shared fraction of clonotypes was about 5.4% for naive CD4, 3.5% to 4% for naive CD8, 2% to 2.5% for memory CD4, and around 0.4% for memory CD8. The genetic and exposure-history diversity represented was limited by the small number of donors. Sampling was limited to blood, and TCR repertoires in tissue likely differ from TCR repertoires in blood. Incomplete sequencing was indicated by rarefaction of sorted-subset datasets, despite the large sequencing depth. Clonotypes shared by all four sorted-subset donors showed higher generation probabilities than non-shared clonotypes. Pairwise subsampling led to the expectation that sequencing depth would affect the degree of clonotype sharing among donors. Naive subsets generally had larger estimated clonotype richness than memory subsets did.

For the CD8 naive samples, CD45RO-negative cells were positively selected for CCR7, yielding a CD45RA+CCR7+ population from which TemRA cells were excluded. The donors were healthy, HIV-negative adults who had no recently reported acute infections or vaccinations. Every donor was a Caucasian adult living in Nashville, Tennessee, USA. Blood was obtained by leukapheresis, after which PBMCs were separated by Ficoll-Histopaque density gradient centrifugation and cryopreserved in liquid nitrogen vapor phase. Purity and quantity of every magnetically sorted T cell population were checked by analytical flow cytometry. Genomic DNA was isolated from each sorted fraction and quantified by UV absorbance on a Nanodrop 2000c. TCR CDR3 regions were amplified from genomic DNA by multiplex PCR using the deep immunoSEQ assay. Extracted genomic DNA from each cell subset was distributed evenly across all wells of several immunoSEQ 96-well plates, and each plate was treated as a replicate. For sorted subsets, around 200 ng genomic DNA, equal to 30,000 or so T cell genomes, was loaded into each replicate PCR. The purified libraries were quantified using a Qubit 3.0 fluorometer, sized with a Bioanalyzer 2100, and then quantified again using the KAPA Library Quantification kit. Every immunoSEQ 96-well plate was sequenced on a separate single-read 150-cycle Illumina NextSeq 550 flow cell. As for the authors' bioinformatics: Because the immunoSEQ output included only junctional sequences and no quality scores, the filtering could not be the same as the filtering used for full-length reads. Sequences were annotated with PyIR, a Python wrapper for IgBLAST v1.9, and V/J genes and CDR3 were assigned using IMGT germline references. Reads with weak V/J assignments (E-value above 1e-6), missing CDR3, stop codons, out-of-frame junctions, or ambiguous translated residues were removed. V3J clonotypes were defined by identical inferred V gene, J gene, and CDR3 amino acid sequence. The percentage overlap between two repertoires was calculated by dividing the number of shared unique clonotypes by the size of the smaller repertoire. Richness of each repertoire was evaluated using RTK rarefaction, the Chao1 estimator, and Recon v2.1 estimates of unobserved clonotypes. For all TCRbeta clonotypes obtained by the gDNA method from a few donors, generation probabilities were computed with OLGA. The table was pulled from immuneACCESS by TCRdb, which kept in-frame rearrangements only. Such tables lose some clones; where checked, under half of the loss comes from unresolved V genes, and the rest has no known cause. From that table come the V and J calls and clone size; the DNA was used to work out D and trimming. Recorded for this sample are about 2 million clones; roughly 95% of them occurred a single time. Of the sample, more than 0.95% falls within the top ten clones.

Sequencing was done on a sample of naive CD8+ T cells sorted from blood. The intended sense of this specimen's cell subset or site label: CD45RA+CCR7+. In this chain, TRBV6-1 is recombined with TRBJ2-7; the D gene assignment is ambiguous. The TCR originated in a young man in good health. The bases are TGTGCCAGCAGTGGAGAGTGGTCAGGCTACGAGCAGTACTTC. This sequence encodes CASSGEWSGYEQYF.